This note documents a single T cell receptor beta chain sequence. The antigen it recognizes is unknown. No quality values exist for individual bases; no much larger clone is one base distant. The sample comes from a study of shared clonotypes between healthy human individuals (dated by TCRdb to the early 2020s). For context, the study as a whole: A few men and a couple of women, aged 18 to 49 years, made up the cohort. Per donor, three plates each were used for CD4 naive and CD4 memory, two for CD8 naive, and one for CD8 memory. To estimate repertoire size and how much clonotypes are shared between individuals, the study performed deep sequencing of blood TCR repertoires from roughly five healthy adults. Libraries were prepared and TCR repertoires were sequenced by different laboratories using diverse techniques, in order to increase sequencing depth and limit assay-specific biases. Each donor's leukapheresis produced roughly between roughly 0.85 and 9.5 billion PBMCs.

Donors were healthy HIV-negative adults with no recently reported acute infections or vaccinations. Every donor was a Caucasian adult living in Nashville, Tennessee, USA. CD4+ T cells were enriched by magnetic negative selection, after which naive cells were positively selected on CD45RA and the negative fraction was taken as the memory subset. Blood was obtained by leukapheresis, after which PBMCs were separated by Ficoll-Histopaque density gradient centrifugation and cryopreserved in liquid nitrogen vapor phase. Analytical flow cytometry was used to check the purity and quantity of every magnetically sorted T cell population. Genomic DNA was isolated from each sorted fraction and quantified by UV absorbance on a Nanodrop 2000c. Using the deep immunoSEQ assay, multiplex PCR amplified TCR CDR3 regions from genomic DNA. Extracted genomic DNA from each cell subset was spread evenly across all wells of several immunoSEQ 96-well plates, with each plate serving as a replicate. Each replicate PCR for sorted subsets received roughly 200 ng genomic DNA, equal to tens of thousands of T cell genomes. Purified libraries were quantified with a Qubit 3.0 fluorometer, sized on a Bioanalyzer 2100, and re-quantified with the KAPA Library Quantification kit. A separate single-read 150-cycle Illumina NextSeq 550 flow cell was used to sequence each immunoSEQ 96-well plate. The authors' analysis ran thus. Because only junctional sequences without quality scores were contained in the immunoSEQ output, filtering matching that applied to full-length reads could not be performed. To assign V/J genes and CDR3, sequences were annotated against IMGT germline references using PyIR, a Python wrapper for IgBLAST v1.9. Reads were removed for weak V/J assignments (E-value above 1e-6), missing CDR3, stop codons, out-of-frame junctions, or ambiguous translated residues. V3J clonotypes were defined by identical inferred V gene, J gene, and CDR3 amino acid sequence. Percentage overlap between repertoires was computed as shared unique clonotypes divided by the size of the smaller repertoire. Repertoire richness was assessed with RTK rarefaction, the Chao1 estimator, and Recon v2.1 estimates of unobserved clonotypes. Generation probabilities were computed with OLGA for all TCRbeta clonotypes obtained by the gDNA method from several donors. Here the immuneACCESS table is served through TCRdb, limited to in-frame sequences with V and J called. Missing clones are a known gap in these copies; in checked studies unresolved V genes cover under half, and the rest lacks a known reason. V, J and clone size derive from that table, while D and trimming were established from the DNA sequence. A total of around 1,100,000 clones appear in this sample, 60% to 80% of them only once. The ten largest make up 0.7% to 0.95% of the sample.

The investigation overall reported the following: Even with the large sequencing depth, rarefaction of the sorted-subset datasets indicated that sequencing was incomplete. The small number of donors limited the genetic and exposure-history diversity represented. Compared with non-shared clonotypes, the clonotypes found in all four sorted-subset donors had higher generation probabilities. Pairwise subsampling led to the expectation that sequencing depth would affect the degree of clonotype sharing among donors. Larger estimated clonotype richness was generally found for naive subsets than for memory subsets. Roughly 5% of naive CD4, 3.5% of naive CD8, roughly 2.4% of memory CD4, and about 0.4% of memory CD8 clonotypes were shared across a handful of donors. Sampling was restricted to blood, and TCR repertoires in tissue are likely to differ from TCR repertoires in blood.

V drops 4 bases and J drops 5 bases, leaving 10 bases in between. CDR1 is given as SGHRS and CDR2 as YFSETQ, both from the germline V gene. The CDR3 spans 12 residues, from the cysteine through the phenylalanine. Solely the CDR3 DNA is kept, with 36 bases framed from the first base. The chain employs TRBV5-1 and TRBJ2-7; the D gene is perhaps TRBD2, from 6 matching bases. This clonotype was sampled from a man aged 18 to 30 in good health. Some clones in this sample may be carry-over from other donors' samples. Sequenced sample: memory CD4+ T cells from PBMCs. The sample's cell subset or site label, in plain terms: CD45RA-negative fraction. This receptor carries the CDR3 CASSRGSDEQYF. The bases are TGCGCCAGCAGCCGGGGGAGTGACGAGCAGTACTTC.